This T cell receptor beta chain derives from a study of cytomegalovirus exposure and HLA in healthy donors (dated by TCRdb to about 2017). About the full investigation: According to a later analysis, one platform produced both the roughly 110 validation repertoires and the 670 or so repertoires of the first cohort. The study aimed to test whether cataloging public T cell receptors could reveal signatures of past pathogen exposure. Besides the first cohort of approximately 710 subjects, a separate validation cohort made up of 120 different subjects was used. High-throughput TCR immunosequencing, statistical association of individual TCRs with disease status, and machine learning were combined to predict cytomegalovirus infection status. What the authors observed across the whole study: A few of the identified cytomegalovirus-associated TCR beta chains were confirmed in vitro to be specific for cytomegalovirus antigens. While some public TCRs were present in many individuals, most TCR sequences turned up only very rarely across donors. In both the original and validation cohorts, the classifier was reported to diagnose cytomegalovirus status with high specificity and sensitivity. In a later analysis, TCRs clustered in the first cohort were found to also tend to co-occur in the 120 or so validation repertoires, with around 94% of cluster scores above 0. A later analysis lacked HLA typing for the validation cohort, so it scored co-occurrence in that cohort across all 120 repertoires. The study gave a list of some 150 TCR beta chains associated with cytomegalovirus. The authors suggested that the approach could potentially be extended to other disease states and immunological phenotypes.

The library was built by means of the immunoSEQ multiplex PCR assay. From the authors' description of their analysis: A statistical classification framework was developed to diagnose cytomegalovirus status using the catalog of TCR beta chain sequences. In its TCRdb copy, this immuneACCESS table keeps in-frame sequences only and misses some clones. Where compared with another copy, unresolved V genes explain less than half of these, and the others have no known cause. Clone size and the V and J calls come from that table; the DNA yielded D and trimming. The sample table records over 250,000 clones; approximately 86% of these occur just once. The ten largest make up 1% of the sample. The trim is 0 bases for V and 2 bases for J, with a gap of 8 bases between the germline ends. CDR1 and CDR2 are read off the germline V gene as SGHRS and YFSETQ. The CDR3 runs 14 residues from the cysteine to the phenylalanine. Just CDR3 DNA is preserved here, 42 bases in frame from base 1.

Separate from the roughly 630-subject first cohort, the validation cohort of more than 90 subjects was the group to which the donors belonged. With respect to this clone: This receptor's antigen is unknown. Per-base quality was not reported, and no clone a single base away is much larger than it.

The sequence links TRBV5-1 to TRBJ2-5, with no confidently assigned D gene. Input material: PBMCs. The TCR sequence derives from a woman aged 18 to 35 in good health and CMV-seronegative. The CDR3 loop reads CASSLAGLQETQYF. The DNA reads as follows: TGCGCCAGCAGCTTGGCCGGTCTGCAAGAGACCCAGTACTTC.